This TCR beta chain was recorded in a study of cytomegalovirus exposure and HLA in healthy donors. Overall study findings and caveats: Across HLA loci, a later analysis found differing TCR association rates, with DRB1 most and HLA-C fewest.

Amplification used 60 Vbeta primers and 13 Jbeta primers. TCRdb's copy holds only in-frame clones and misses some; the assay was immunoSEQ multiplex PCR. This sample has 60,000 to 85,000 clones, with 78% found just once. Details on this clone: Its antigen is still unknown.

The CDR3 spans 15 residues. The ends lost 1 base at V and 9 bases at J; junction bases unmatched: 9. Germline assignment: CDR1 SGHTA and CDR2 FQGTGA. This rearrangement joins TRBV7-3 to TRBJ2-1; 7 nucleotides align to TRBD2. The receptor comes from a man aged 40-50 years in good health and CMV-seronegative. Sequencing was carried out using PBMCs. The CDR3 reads CASSLMGLAGVEQFF. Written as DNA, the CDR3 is TGTGCCAGCAGCTTAATGGGACTGGCGGGAGTTGAGCAGTTCTTC.